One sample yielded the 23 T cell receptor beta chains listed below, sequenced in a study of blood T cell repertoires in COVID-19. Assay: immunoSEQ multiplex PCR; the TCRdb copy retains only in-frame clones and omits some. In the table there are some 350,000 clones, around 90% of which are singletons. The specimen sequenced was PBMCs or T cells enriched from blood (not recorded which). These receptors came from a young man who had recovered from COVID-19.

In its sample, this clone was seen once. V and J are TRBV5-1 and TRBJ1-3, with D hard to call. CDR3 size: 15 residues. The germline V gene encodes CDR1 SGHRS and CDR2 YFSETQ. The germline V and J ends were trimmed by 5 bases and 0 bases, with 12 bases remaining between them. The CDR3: CASSESRSSGNTIYF. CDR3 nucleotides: TGCGCCAGCAGTGAAAGCAGGTCCTCTGGAAACACCATATATTTT.

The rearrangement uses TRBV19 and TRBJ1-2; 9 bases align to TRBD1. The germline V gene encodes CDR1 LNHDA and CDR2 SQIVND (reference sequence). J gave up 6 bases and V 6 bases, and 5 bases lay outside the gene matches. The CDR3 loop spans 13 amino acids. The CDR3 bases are TGTGCCAGTAGACTGGACAGGGGCCATGGCTACACCTTC. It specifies CASRLDRGHGYTF.

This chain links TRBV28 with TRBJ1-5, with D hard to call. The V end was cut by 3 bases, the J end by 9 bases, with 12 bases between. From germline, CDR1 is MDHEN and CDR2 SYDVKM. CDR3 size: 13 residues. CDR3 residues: CASSFDGKGPQHF. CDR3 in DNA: TGTGCCAGCAGTTTCGACGGGAAGGGGCCCCAGCATTTT.

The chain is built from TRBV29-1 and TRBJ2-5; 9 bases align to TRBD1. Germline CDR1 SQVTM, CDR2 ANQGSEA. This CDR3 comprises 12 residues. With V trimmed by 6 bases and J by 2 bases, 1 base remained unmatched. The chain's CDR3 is CSVGQGQETQYF. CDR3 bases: TGCAGCGTGGGACAGGGACAAGAGACCCAGTACTTC. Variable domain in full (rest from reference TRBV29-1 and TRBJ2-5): SAVISQKPSRDICQRGTSLTIQCQVDSQVTMMFWYRQQPGQSLTLIATANQGSEATYESGFVIDKFPISRPNLTFSTLTVSNMSPEDSSIYLCSVGQGQETQYFGPGTRLLVL.

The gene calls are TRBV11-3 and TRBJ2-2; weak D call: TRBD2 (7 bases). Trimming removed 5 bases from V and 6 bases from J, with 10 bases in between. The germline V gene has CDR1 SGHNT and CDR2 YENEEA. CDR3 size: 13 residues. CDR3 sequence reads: CASSLGGPGELFF. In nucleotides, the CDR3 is TGTGCCAGCAGCCTGGGGGGGCCCGGGGAGCTGTTTTTT.

CDR3 in amino acids: CASSSTGSTNYGYTF. The CDR3 DNA is TGTGCCAGCAGTTCTACAGGGTCTACTAACTATGGCTACACCTTC. The chain recombines TRBV6-4 with TRBJ1-2, with D perhaps TRBD1 (6 bases). The CDR3 is 15 residues long. Per germline, CDR1 MRHNA and CDR2 SNTAGT. Trimming removed 5 bases at V and 0 bases at J, with 13 bases between.

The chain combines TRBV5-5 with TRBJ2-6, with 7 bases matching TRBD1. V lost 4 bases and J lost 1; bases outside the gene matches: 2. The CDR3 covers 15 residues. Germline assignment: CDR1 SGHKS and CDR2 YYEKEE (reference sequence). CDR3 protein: CASSTTGSGANVLTF. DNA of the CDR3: TGTGCCAGCAGCACGACAGGGTCTGGGGCCAACGTCCTGACTTTC. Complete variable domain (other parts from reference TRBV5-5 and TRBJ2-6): DAGVTQSPTHLIKTRGQQVTLRCSPISGHKSVSWYQQVLGQGPQFIFQYYEKEERGRGNFPDRFSARQFPNYSSELNVNALLLGDSALYLCASSTTGSGANVLTFGAGSRLTVL.

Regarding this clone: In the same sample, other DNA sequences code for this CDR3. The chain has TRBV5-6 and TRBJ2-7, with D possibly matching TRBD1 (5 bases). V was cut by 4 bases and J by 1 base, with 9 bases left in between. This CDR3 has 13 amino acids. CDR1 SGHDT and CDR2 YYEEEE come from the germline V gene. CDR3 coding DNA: TGTGCCAGCAGCCCGGACACTTCCTACGAGCAGTACTTC. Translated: CASSPDTSYEQYF.

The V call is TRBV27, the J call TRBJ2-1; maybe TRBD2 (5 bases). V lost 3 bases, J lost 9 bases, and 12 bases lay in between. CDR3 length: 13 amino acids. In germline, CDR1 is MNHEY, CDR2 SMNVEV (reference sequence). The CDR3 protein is CASSFRSGTEQFF. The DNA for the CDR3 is TGTGCCAGCAGTTTTAGGAGCGGAACTGAGCAGTTCTTC.

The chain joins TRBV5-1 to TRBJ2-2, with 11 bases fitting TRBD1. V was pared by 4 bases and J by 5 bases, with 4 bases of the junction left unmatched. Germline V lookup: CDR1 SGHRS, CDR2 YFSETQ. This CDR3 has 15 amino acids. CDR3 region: CASSQDRGRTGELFF. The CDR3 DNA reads TGCGCCAGCAGCCAGGACAGGGGGCGGACCGGGGAGCTGTTTTTT.

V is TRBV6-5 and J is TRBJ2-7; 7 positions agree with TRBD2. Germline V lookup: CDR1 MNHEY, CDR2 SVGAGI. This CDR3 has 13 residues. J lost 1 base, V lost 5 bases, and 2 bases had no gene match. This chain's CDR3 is CASSPAGSYEQYF. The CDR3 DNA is TGTGCCAGCAGTCCAGCGGGGTCCTACGAGCAGTACTTC.

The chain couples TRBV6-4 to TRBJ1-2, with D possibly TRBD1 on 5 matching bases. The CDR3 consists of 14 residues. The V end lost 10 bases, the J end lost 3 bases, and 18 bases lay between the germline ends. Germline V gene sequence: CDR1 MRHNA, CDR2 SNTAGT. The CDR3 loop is CAKSGRGGDYGYTF. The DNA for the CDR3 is TGTGCCAAGTCGGGGCGGGGTGGGGACTATGGCTACACCTTC.

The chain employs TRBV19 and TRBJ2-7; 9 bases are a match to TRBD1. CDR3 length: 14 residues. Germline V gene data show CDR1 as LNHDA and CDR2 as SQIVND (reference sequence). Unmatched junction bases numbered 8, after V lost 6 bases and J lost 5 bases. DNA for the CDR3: TGTGCCAGTAGAACAGGGGGCTATCTGGACGAGCAGTACTTC. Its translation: CASRTGGYLDEQYF.

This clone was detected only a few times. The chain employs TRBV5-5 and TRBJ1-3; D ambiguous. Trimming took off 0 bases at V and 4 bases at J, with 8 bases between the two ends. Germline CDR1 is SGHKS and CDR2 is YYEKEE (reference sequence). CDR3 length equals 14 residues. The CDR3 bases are TGTGCCAGCAGCTTGGGAAGCGGCGGAAACACCATATATTTT. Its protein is CASSLGSGGNTIYF.

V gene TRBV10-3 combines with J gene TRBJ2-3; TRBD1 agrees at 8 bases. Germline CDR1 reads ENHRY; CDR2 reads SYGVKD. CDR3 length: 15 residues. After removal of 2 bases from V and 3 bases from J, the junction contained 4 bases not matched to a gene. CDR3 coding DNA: TGTGCCATCAGTGAGGGACAGGGTCGGACAGATACGCAGTATTTT. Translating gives CAISEGQGRTDTQYF.

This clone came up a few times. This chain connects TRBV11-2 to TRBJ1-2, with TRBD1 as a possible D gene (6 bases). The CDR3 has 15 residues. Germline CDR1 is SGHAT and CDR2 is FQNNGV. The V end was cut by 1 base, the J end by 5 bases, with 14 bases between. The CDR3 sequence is CASSLGGGPQYGYTF. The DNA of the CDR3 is TGTGCCAGCAGCTTAGGGGGGGGGCCACAGTATGGCTACACCTTC. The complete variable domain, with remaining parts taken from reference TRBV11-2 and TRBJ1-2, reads EAGVAQSPRYKIIEKRQSVAFWCNPISGHATLYWYQQILGQGPKLLIQFQNNGVVDDSQLPKDRFSAERLKGVDSTLKIQPAKLEDSAVYLCASSLGGGPQYGYTFGSGTRLTVV.

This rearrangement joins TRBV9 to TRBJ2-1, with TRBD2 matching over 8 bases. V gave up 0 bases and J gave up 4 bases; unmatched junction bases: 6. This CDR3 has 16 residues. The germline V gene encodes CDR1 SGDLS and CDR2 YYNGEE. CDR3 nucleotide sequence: TGTGCCAGCAGCGTAGTGACGGGGGGGCCGTACAATGAGCAGTTCTTC. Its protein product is CASSVVTGGPYNEQFF.

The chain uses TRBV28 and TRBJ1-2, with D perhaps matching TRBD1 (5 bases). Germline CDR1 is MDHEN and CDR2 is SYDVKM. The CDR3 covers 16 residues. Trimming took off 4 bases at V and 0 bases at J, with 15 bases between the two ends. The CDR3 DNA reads TGTGCCAGCAGTTCCCGTCCCCCGACAGCTAACTATGGCTACACCTTC. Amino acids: CASSSRPPTANYGYTF.

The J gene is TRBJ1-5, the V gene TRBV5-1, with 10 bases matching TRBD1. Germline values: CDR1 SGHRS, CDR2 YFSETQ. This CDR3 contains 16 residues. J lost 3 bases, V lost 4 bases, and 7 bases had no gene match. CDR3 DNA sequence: TGCGCCAGCAGCCCCACGGGACAGGGGTTCAATCAGCCCCAGCATTTT. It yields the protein CASSPTGQGFNQPQHF. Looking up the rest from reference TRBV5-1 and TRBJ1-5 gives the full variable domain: KAGVTQTPRYLIKTRGQQVTLSCSPISGHRSVSWYQQTPGQGLQFLFEYFSETQRNKGNFPGRFSGRQFSNSRSEMNVSTLELGDSALYLCASSPTGQGFNQPQHFGDGTRLSIL.

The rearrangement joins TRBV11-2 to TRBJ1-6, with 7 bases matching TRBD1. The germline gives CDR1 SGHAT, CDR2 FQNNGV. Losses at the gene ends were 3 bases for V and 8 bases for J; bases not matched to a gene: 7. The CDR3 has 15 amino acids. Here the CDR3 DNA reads TGTGCCAGCAGCTTGGGCAGGGGGAATCATTCACCCCTCCACTTT. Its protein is CASSLGRGNHSPLHF.

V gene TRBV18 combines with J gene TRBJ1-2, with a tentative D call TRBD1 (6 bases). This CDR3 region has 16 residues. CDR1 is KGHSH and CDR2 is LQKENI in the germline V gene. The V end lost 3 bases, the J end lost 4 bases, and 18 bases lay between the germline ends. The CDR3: CASSPERNRDFYGYTF. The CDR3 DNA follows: TGTGCCAGCTCACCCGAAAGAAACAGGGATTTCTATGGCTACACCTTC.

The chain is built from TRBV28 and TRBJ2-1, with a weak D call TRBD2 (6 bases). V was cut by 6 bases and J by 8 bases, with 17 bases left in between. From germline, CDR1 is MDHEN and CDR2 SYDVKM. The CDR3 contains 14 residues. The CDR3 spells CASSSGGGAHEQFF. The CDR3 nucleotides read TGTGCCAGCAGCTCCGGTGGAGGGGCCCATGAGCAGTTCTTC.

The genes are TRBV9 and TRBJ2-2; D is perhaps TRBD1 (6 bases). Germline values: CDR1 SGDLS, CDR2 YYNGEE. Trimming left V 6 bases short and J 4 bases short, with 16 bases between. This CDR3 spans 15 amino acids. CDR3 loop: CASNQGPGLTGELFF. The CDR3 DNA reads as TGTGCCAGCAACCAGGGGCCCGGCCTCACCGGGGAGCTGTTTTTT.